This T cell receptor beta chain was sequenced in a study of CD8 T cells in ankylosing spondylitis. Germline V gives CDR1 DFQATT, CDR2 SNEGSKA (reference sequence). The CDR3 extends over 17 amino acids. V was clipped by 1 base and J by 4 bases; unmatched bases: 12. MiXCR was run by TCRdb on the 5' RACE reads, yielding one entry per CDR3 protein. The top ten clones hold roughly 4% of a sample with hundreds of thousands of distinct CDR3 sequences, 20% to 25% of them seen once. V is TRBV20-1 and J is TRBJ2-1; 8 bases are a match to TRBD2. Sequencing was done on a sample of blood, either unsorted or a sorted T cell fraction (not recorded which). This receptor was obtained from a female donor with ankylosing spondylitis or in good health (not recorded which). The CDR3 is CSARGKVSAGGYNEQFF. CDR3 sequence (DNA): TGCAGTGCTAGAGGGAAAGTATCGGCGGGAGGATACAATGAGCAGTTCTTC.